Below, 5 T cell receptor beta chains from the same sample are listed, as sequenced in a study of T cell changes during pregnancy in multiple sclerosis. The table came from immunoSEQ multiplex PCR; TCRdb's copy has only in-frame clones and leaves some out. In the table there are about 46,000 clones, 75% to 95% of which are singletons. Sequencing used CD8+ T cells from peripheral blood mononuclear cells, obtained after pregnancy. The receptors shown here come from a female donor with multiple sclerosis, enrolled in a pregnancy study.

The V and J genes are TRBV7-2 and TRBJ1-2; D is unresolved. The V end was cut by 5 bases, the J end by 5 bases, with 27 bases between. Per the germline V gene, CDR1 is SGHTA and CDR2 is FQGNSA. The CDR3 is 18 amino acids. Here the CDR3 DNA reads TGTGCCAGCAGCGACCTTCTCTCGGACTCTATGGTCCTTTATGGCTACACCTTC. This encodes CASSDLLSDSMVLYGYTF.

Written as DNA, the CDR3 is TGTGCCAGCAGGCCGGAACCCGACAGGGTACATGAAAAACTGTTTTTT. It specifies CASRPEPDRVHEKLFF. The chain couples TRBV27 to TRBJ1-4; 7 positions match TRBD1. Unmatched junction bases numbered 13, after V lost 6 bases and J lost 6 bases. The CDR3 contains 16 residues. Germline V CDR1 and CDR2: MNHEY, SMNVEV (reference sequence).

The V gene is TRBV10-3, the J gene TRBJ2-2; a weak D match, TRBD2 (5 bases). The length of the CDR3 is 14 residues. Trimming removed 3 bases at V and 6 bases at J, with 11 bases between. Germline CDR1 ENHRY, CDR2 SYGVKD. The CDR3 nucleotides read TGTGCCATCAGTGAAGTTAGCGAATCCGGGGAGCTGTTTTTT. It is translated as CAISEVSESGELFF.

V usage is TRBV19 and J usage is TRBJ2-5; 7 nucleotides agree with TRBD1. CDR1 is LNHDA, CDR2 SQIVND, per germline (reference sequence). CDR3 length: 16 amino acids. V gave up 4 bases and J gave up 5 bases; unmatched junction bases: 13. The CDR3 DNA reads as TGTGCCAGTAGTAGGGCCCAAACAGGGGCACGGGAGACCCAGTACTTC. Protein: CASSRAQTGARETQYF.

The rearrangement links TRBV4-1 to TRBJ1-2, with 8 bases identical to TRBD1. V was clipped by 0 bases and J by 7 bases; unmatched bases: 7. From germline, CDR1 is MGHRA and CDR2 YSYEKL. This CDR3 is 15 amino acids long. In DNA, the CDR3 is TGCGCCAGCAGCCAAGATCTGAACAGGGGGTCTGGCTACACCTTC. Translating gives CASSQDLNRGSGYTF.